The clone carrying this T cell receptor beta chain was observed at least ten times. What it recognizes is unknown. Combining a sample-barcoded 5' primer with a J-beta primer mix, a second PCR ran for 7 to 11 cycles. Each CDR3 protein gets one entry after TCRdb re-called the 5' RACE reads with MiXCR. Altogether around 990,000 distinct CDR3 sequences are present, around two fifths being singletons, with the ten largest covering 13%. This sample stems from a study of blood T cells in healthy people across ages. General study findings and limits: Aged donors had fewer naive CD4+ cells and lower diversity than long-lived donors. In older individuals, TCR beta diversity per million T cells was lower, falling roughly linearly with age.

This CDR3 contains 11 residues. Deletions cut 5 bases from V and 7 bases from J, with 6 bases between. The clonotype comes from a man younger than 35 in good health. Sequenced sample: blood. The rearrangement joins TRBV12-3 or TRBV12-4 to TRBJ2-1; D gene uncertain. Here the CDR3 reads CASSPRNEQFF. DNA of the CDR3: TGTGCCAGCAGTCCTAGAAATGAGCAGTTCTTC.